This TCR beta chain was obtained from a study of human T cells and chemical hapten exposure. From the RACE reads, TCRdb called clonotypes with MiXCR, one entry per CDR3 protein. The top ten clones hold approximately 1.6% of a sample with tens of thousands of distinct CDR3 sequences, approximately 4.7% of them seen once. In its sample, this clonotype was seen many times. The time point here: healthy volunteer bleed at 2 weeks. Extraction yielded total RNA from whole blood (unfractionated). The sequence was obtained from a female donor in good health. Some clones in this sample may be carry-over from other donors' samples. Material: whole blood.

CDR3 sequence reads: CASSFEGTDTQYF. CDR3 nucleotide sequence: TGTGCCAGCAGCTTCGAGGGAACAGATACGCAGTATTTT. V gene TRBV5-4 combines with J gene TRBJ2-3; TRBD2 is a possible D gene (5 bases). Germline lookup yields CDR1 SGHNT and CDR2 YYREEE (reference sequence). The CDR3 extends over 13 amino acids. Trimming removed 2 bases at V and 3 bases at J, with 7 bases between.